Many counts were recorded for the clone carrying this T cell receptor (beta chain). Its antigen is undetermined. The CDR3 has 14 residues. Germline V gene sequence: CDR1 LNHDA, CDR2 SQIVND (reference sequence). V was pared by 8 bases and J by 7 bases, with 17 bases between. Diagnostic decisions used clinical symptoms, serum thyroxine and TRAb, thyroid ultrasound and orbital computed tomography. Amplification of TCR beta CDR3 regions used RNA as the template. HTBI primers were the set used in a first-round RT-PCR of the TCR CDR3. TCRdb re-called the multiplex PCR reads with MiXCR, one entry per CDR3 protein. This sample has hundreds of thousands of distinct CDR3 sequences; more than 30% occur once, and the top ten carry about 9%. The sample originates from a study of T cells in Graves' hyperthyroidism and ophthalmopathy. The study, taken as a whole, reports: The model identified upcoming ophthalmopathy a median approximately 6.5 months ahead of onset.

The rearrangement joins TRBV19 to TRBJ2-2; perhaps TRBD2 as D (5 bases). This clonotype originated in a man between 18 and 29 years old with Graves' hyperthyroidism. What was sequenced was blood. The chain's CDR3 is CASGIKLEVGELFF. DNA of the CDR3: TGTGCCAGTGGAATCAAGTTGGAGGTCGGGGAGCTGTTTTTT.